The present T cell receptor beta chain was sequenced within a study of cytomegalovirus exposure and HLA in healthy donors. With 60 Vbeta and 13 Jbeta primers, the PCR was carried out. The assay was immunoSEQ multiplex PCR, and TCRdb's table has in-frame clones only and misses some. The data show 150,000 to 200,000 clones, and the top ten clones hold over 1%. Trimming took 1 base from V and 1 from J; bases not matched to a gene: 11. Germline loops: CDR1 MGHRA, CDR2 YSYEKL. This CDR3 spans 18 amino acids. Material: PBMCs. This TCR was recovered from a woman aged 55-70 years in good health and CMV-seronegative. This rearrangement joins TRBV4-1 to TRBJ2-3; 7 nucleotides line up with TRBD2. The CDR3 loop reads CASSQGPARGGGTDTQYF. DNA of the CDR3: TGCGCCAGCAGCCAAGGGCCAGCAAGGGGAGGGGGCACAGATACGCAGTATTTT.